The 4 T cell receptor beta chains listed next were all sequenced from one sample in a study of breast tumors, draining lymph nodes, adjacent tissues. Each CDR3 protein gets one entry after TCRdb re-called the multiplex PCR reads with MiXCR. This sample has 200,000 or so distinct CDR3 sequences, with approximately 31% found just once. The lymph nodes were axillary draining lymph nodes from breast cancer patients. Sequenced: axillary lymph node tissue. These receptors were taken from a female donor with breast cancer. Some clones in this sample may be carry-over from other donors' samples.

The genes are TRBV10-3 and TRBJ2-7; TRBD1 or TRBD2 may be the D gene (5 bases each). The CDR3 covers 15 residues. Trimming shortened V by 2 bases and J by 9 bases, and 20 bases separated the two germline ends. Germline CDR1 ENHRY, CDR2 SYGVKD. CDR3 in DNA: TGTGCCATCAGTGAGCTGGGACCTACGAAGGACGTGCAGTACTTC. Protein sequence: CAISELGPTKDVQYF.

This clonotype was counted at least ten times. The chain uses TRBV7-3 and TRBJ2-3; D remains unclear. V gave up 2 bases and J gave up 6 bases, with 6 bases separating them. This CDR3 has 12 amino acids. The germline gives CDR1 SGHTA, CDR2 FQGTGA. CDR3 DNA sequence: TGTGCCAGCAGCTTATCGGCGGATACGCAGTATTTT. This sequence encodes CASSLSADTQYF.

V usage is TRBV30 and J usage is TRBJ1-1; tentative D call: TRBD1 (6 bases). The V gene lost 3 bases and the J gene lost 6 bases, with 14 bases spanning the gap. The CDR3 runs to 13 residues. In germline, CDR1 is GTSNPN, CDR2 SVGIG (reference sequence). This CDR3 is CAWRTDRIAEAFF. CDR3 sequence (DNA): TGTGCCTGGAGGACCGACAGGATCGCTGAAGCTTTCTTT.

This clonotype came up many times. This sequence joins TRBV19 and TRBJ2-7; D possibly matches TRBD1 or TRBD2 (5 bases each). V was pared by 0 bases and J by 7 bases, with 13 bases between. The germline CDR1 and CDR2 sequences are LNHDA and SQIVND (reference sequence). The length of the CDR3 is 14 residues. The CDR3 reads CASSIDRATGEQYF. DNA of the CDR3: TGTGCCAGTAGTATAGACAGGGCGACGGGGGAGCAGTACTTC.